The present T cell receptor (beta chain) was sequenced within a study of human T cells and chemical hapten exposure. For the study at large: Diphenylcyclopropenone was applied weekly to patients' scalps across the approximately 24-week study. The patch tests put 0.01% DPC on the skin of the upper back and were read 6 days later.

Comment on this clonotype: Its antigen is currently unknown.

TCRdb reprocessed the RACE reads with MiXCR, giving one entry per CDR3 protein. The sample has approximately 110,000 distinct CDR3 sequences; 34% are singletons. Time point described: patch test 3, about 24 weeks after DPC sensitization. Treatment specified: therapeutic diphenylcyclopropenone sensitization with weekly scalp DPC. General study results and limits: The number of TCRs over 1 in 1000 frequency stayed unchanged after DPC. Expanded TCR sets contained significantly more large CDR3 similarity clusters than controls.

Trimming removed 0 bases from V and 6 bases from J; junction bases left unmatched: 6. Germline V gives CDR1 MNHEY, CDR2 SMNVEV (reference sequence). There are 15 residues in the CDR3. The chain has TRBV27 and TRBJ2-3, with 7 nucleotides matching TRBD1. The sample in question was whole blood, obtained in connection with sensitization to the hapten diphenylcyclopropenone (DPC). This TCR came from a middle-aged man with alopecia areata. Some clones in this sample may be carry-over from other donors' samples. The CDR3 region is CASSLSLGGGDTQYF. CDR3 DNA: TGTGCCAGCAGTTTATCGTTAGGGGGCGGCGATACGCAGTATTTT.